The rows below give T cell receptor beta chains drawn from one sample of a study of cytomegalovirus exposure and HLA in healthy donors. Libraries were prepared by immunoSEQ multiplex PCR; TCRdb keeps only in-frame clonotypes and omits some of them. The data show about 140,000 clones, over 75% seen once. The sample consisted of PBMCs. Source of these receptors: a woman aged 40 to 50 in good health and CMV-seronegative. The CDR3 runs from the conserved cysteine through the conserved F or W. The order of the fields is D gene, J gene, V gene, clone size, CDR3 DNA, CDR3 protein. A D gene is named only where the DNA matches it firmly. Some rows have no size entry. The others give once, few or many, or a class for an expanded clone.

TRBD1 TRBJ2-3 TRBV10-3 - TGTGCCATCAGCCGACAGGGATTAGCAGATACGCAGTATTTT CAISRQGLADTQYF
- TRBJ2-1 TRBV6-1 - TGTGCCAGCAGCGGCAGGGGGGCCTACAATGAGCAGTTCTTC CASSGRGAYNEQFF
TRBD2 TRBJ2-1 TRBV5-1 - TGCGCCAGCAGCTTAACTAGCGGGTCCTACAATGAGCAGTTCTTC CASSLTSGSYNEQFF
- TRBJ1-5 TRBV7-2 - TGTGCCAGCAGCTCAACAGATCAGCCCCAGCATTTT CASSSTDQPQHF
TRBD2 TRBJ2-1 TRBV25-1 - TGTGCCAGCAGTGAATCTAGCGGGAGGGGGCGGGAGCAGTTCTTC CASSESSGRGREQFF
- TRBJ1-5 TRBV5-6 - TGTGCCAGCAGCTTGTACCAGGAGGGCAATCAGCCCCAGCATTTT CASSLYQEGNQPQHF
- TRBJ2-5 TRBV7-9 - TGTTCCAGCTTGGGCTCCCAAGAGACCCAGTACTTC CSSLGSQETQYF
TRBD1 TRBJ1-6 TRBV6-5 - TGTGCCAGCAGTACGACAGGGAATAATTCACCCCTCCACTTT CASSTTGNNSPLHF
- TRBJ1-1 TRBV7-9 - TGTTCCAGCAGCTTATCGGGGGTTGAAGCTTTCTTT CSSSLSGVEAFF
- TRBJ1-4 TRBV6-5 - TGTGCCAGCAGTTACTCCCCTGACAGTTTGGGTGAAAAACTGTTTTTT CASSYSPDSLGEKLFF
- TRBJ2-7 TRBV4-2 - TGTGCCAGCAGCCAACGGACAGAATCCTACGAGCAGTACTTC CASSQRTESYEQYF
TRBD2 TRBJ2-2 TRBV5-1 - TGCGCCAGCAGCTTAGCGGGAGGGGACACCGGGGAGCTGTTTTTT CASSLAGGDTGELFF
TRBD1 TRBJ1-5 TRBV27 - TGTGCCAGTTCGGACAGGGGTGGTCAGCCCCAGCATTTT CASSDRGGQPQHF
- TRBJ2-7 TRBV29-1 - TGCAGCGTCGCGCTAGCTTCCAACTACGAGCAGTACTTC CSVALASNYEQYF
TRBD2 TRBJ2-5 TRBV5-1 - TGCGCCAGCAGCTTCAGCGGCGGGGAGGGAGAGACCCAGTACTTC CASSFSGGEGETQYF
- TRBJ2-5 TRBV19 - TGTGCCAGTAGTCCCCGGGACTTTCAAGAGACCCAGTACTTC CASSPRDFQETQYF
- TRBJ1-3 TRBV19 few TGTGCCAGTAGTAGCCACAGCGGCGGAAACACCATATATTTT CASSSHSGGNTIYF
- TRBJ1-1 TRBV13 - TGTGCCAGCAGCTACACACAGGGTTTCTCTGAAGCTTTCTTT CASSYTQGFSEAFF